The 29 T cell receptor beta chains in this list originate from one sample, sequenced in a study of HIV-infected patients and healthy controls. MiXCR, run by TCRdb on the 5' RACE reads, gives a single entry per CDR3 protein. Seen here are over 55,000 distinct CDR3 sequences, about a sixth observed once, and the top ten hold approximately 5%. The sequencing input was CD4+ T cells from blood. These receptors originate from a human donor in good health.

This clonotype was detected only a few times. The gene calls are TRBV19 and TRBJ2-7; the match to TRBD2 covers 8 bases. V shed 4 bases, J shed 5 bases, and the junction held 10 bases outside the gene matches. CDR3 size: 15 residues. Germline values: CDR1 LNHDA, CDR2 SQIVND (reference sequence). The CDR3 is CASSTTGLVGNEQYF. The CDR3 DNA reads as TGTGCCAGTAGTACGACGGGACTAGTCGGGAACGAGCAGTACTTC. Complete variable domain (other parts from reference TRBV19 and TRBJ2-7): DGGITQSPKYLFRKEGQNVTLSCEQNLNHDAMYWYRQDPGQGLRLIYYSQIVNDFQKGDIAEGYSVSREKKESFPLTVTSAQKNPTAFYLCASSTTGLVGNEQYFGPGTRLTVT.

This clonotype was counted between two and nine times. The chain couples TRBV6-6 to TRBJ2-7; perhaps TRBD1 as D (7 bases). The germline V gene encodes CDR1 MNHNY and CDR2 SVGAGI (reference sequence). This CDR3 comprises 13 residues. Deletions cut 8 bases from V and 3 bases from J, with 14 bases between. CDR3 region: CASRGTAHYEQYF. CDR3 sequence (DNA): TGTGCCAGCCGCGGGACAGCACACTACGAGCAGTACTTC.

In this sample, this clonotype turned up many times. The rearrangement links TRBV4-2 to TRBJ2-3, with 15 bases aligning to TRBD2. The CDR3 length is 18 residues. Trimming at V came to 4 bases and at J to 0 bases, leaving 5 bases not matched to a gene. Germline assignment: CDR1 LGHNA and CDR2 YNFKEQ. The CDR3 coding sequence is TGTGCCAGCAGCCCGGGGACTAGCGGGGGGCCTAGCACAGATACGCAGTATTTT. This gives the protein CASSPGTSGGPSTDTQYF.

This clonotype has ten or more counts. The V gene is TRBV4-1, the J gene TRBJ1-4; the D is unclear. Germline V CDR1 and CDR2: MGHRA, YSYEKL. V was pared by 4 bases and J by 1 base, with 10 bases between. The CDR3 consists of 15 residues. The CDR3 spells CASSRLYGTNEKLFF. CDR3 nucleotide sequence: TGCGCCAGCAGCCGACTCTACGGAACTAATGAAAAACTGTTTTTT.

Ten or more counts support this clonotype. J is TRBJ2-7 and V is TRBV5-5, with a tentative D call TRBD1 (6 bases). The V end lost 4 bases, the J end lost 0 bases, and 11 bases lay between the germline ends. CDR1 is SGHKS, CDR2 YYEKEE, per germline (reference sequence). The CDR3 runs 14 residues. The CDR3: CASSRDRTSYEQYF. Here the CDR3 DNA reads TGTGCCAGCAGCCGAGACAGGACCTCCTACGAGCAGTACTTC.

This clonotype has just a few counts. This chain uses TRBV5-1 with TRBJ2-3, with D hard to call. CDR1 is SGHRS, CDR2 YFSETQ, per germline. V dropped 0 bases and J dropped 7 bases, with 6 bases sitting between them. The length of the CDR3 is 12 residues. In DNA form, the CDR3 reads TGCGCCAGCAGCTTGGATAGGTATACGCAGTATTTT. Protein product: CASSLDRYTQYF. Supplemented by reference TRBV5-1 and TRBJ2-3, the full variable domain reads KAGVTQTPRYLIKTRGQQVTLSCSPISGHRSVSWYQQTPGQGLQFLFEYFSETQRNKGNFPGRFSGRQFSNSRSEMNVSTLELGDSALYLCASSLDRYTQYFGPGTRLTVL.

This clonotype has ten or more counts. The rearrangement links TRBV4-3 to TRBJ1-3, with 7 bases that match TRBD1. Germline CDR1 is LGHNA and CDR2 is YSLEER. The V and J ends lost 0 bases and 1 base, in that order; junction bases with no gene match: 9. This CDR3 contains 18 residues. CDR3 DNA sequence: TGCGCCAGCAGCCAAGATACGAACAGGGGCACTTCTGGAAACACCATATATTTT. This codes for CASSQDTNRGTSGNTIYF.

The chain links TRBV11-3 to TRBJ2-6, with a tentative D call TRBD1 (6 bases). The CDR3 contains 16 residues. V was shortened by 1 base and J by 4 bases, with 11 bases between the two germline ends. The germline gives CDR1 SGHNT, CDR2 YENEEA. This CDR3 is CASSLGTGSGANVLTF. For the CDR3, the DNA is TGTGCCAGCAGCTTAGGTACAGGGTCCGGGGCCAACGTCCTGACTTTC.

This clonotype turned up a few times. The CDR3 DNA follows: TGTGCCAGCAGCTTATCGTACAGCCGGGGTCAGGGGACCCAGTACTTC. Protein: CASSLSYSRGQGTQYF. The V gene is TRBV7-2, the J gene TRBJ2-5; tentatively, D is TRBD1 or TRBD2 (5 bases each). The CDR3 spans 16 residues. From germline, CDR1 is SGHTA and CDR2 FQGNSA. Trimming took off 2 bases at V and 7 bases at J, with 20 bases between the two ends.

The CDR3 loop reads CSVTRDTAAQYF. The CDR3 nucleotides are TGCAGCGTAACCCGGGACACAGCGGCCCAGTACTTC. The chain employs TRBV29-1 and TRBJ2-5; D is perhaps TRBD1 (6 bases). Trimming took 6 bases from V and 9 from J, leaving 17 bases between them. CDR3 length equals 12 residues. The germline V gene has CDR1 SQVTM and CDR2 ANQGSEA.

The V call is TRBV5-4, the J call TRBJ1-2; unclear D gene. The V end lost 4 bases, the J end lost 0 bases, and 13 bases lay between the germline ends. The CDR3 consists of 15 residues. Germline V gene sequence: CDR1 SGHNT, CDR2 YYREEE (reference sequence). CDR3 sequence: CASSTHPPTNYGYTF. DNA of the CDR3: TGTGCCAGCAGCACCCACCCACCCACTAACTATGGCTACACCTTC.

The rearrangement joins TRBV30 to TRBJ2-2, with D perhaps matching TRBD2 (5 bases). V shed 2 bases and J shed 7 bases, with 14 bases lying between them. This CDR3 is 14 amino acids long. Germline CDR1 reads GTSNPN; CDR2 reads SVGIG (reference sequence). This chain's CDR3 is CAWSPQLVVGELFF. CDR3 sequence (DNA): TGTGCCTGGAGTCCCCAACTAGTCGTCGGGGAGCTGTTTTTT.

The chain carries TRBV5-1 and TRBJ2-6; 9 bases match TRBD1. Germline assignment: CDR1 SGHRS and CDR2 YFSETQ. V shed 7 bases, J shed 0 bases, and the junction held 8 bases outside the gene matches. This CDR3 spans 17 amino acids. The CDR3 protein is CASGTGTGPSGANVLTF. In nucleotides, the CDR3 is TGCGCCAGCGGAACGGGGACAGGGCCCTCTGGGGCCAACGTCCTGACTTTC.

This clonotype has a handful of counts. The chain carries TRBV7-2 and TRBJ1-2; 7 bases fit TRBD1. Germline V gene data show CDR1 as SGHTA and CDR2 as FQGNSA. The CDR3 is 17 amino acids. Trimming cost V 2 bases and J 7 bases; bases outside gene matches: 16. CDR3 sequence: CASSLKLGGPHHGGYTF. CDR3 coding DNA: TGTGCCAGCAGCTTAAAATTAGGGGGCCCCCACCATGGTGGCTACACCTTC.

At least ten counts were recorded for this clonotype. The chain uses TRBV3-1 and TRBJ2-1; D gene unclear. CDR1 and CDR2 (germline): LGHDT, YNNKEL (reference sequence). The CDR3 contains 16 residues. Trimming removed 3 bases at V and 9 bases at J, with 21 bases between. The CDR3 DNA follows: TGTGCCAGCAGCCAGAGCCCAGCACTCCGTAGGGTTGAGCAGTTCTTC. This sequence encodes CASSQSPALRRVEQFF.

The chain combines TRBV5-1 with TRBJ2-5; 8 bases are a match to TRBD1. V gave up 4 bases and J gave up 3 bases; unmatched junction bases: 2. This CDR3 has 13 amino acids. Germline assignment: CDR1 SGHRS and CDR2 YFSETQ. CDR3 protein: CASSPTGEETQYF. In DNA form, the CDR3 reads TGCGCCAGCAGCCCGACAGGGGAAGAGACCCAGTACTTC.

The V and J genes are TRBV12-3 or TRBV12-4 and TRBJ1-6; D gene unclear. The CDR3 sequence is 12 residues long. The V end lost 4 bases, the J end lost 5 bases, and 3 bases lay between the germline ends. CDR3 nucleotide sequence: TGTGCCAGCAGTTCGGATAATTCACCCCTCCACTTT. This codes for CASSSDNSPLHF.

This clonotype was detected a few times. The genes are TRBV7-8 and TRBJ2-1; TRBD2 matches 9 bases. CDR3 length equals 15 residues. Germline trimming cut 6 bases from V and 6 bases from J; bases unmatched to any gene: 9. Germline-derived CDR1 and CDR2 are SGHVS and FQNEAQ. CDR3 sequence: CASSFSGSPVNEQFF. The CDR3 nucleotides read TGTGCCAGCAGTTTTAGCGGGAGTCCGGTCAATGAGCAGTTCTTC.

This clonotype was seen repeatedly, ten times or more. The V gene is TRBV7-8, the J gene TRBJ1-6; D might be TRBD1 (6 bases). Germline V gene data show CDR1 as SGHVS and CDR2 as FQNEAQ. The CDR3 length is 15 residues. The germline V and J ends were trimmed by 0 bases and 7 bases, with 10 bases remaining between them. In DNA form, the CDR3 reads TGTGCCAGCAGCTTAGCCCAGGGGATGAATTCACCCCTCCACTTT. This sequence encodes CASSLAQGMNSPLHF.

This clonotype was counted ten times or more. The rearrangement joins TRBV6-1 to TRBJ1-1; no definite D call. The CDR3 length is 12 residues. Germline CDR1 and CDR2: MNHNS and SASEGT. V dropped 8 bases and J dropped 11 bases, with 18 bases sitting between them. CDR3 region: CASSPRPTEAFF. CDR3 nucleotide sequence: TGTGCCAGCTCCCCCAGGCCAACGGAGGCTTTCTTT.

This clonotype was seen a few times. V gene TRBV20-1 combines with J gene TRBJ2-1; D perhaps matches TRBD1 (5 bases). Germline values: CDR1 DFQATT, CDR2 SNEGSKA (reference sequence). The CDR3 consists of 14 residues. The germline V and J ends were trimmed by 4 bases and 5 bases, with 15 bases remaining between them. The CDR3 region has the DNA TGCAGTGCTAAAGGCAGGACAACACACAATGAGCAGTTCTTC. Amino acids: CSAKGRTTHNEQFF.

The chain uses TRBV7-2 and TRBJ2-3, with TRBD2 matching over 8 bases. The CDR3 runs 18 residues. Germline CDR1 SGHTA, CDR2 FQGNSA. The trim removed 5 bases at V and 2 bases at J, leaving 15 bases unmatched. As DNA, the CDR3 is TGTGCCAGCAGCCCCAACCCGGGGACTAGAGGTGTCACAGATACGCAGTATTTT. It codes for CASSPNPGTRGVTDTQYF.

The rearrangement uses TRBV12-3 or TRBV12-4 and TRBJ1-4; D not resolved. Deletions cut 3 bases from V and 7 bases from J, with 6 bases between. The CDR3 length is 12 residues. Written as DNA, the CDR3 is TGTGCCAGCAGTTTGAACCGTGAAAAACTGTTTTTT. Its translation is CASSLNREKLFF.

Many counts were recorded for this clonotype. V gene TRBV6-2 or TRBV6-3 combines with J gene TRBJ2-7; 7 nucleotides agree with TRBD2. The CDR3 has 15 amino acids. Germline V CDR1 and CDR2: MNHEY, SVGEGT. The V and J ends lost 3 bases and 3 bases, in that order; junction bases with no gene match: 8. This CDR3 reads CASSYLGEGRYEQYF. CDR3 bases: TGTGCCAGCAGTTATCTGGGGGAGGGCCGCTACGAGCAGTACTTC.

This clonotype was seen a handful of times. The chain joins TRBV5-1 to TRBJ2-5, with D tentatively TRBD2 (5 bases). The V end lost 7 bases, the J end lost 1 base, and 14 bases lay between the germline ends. The germline V gene has CDR1 SGHRS and CDR2 YFSETQ. There are 14 residues in the CDR3. In DNA form, the CDR3 reads TGCGCCAGCGCGCGGGTCATGGGCCAAGAGACCCAGTACTTC. Residues: CASARVMGQETQYF.

This clonotype was seen at least ten times. The V and J genes are TRBV4-2 and TRBJ1-1, with TRBD1 matching 9 bases. The junction had 5 bases not matched to a gene; V was cut back by 4 bases and J by 5 bases. This CDR3 region has 14 residues. Per germline, CDR1 LGHNA and CDR2 YNFKEQ. The CDR3 sequence is CASSRGQGGTEAFF. The CDR3 DNA reads as TGTGCCAGCAGCCGGGGACAGGGAGGTACTGAAGCTTTCTTT.

This clonotype was seen a few times. The rearrangement uses TRBV7-9 and TRBJ1-6; 8 bases are shared with TRBD1. This CDR3 is built from 15 residues. V lost 3 bases and J lost 7; bases outside the gene matches: 5. Germline CDR1 and CDR2: SEHNR and FQNEAQ (reference sequence). CDR3 DNA sequence: TGTGCCAGCAGCTTCTCAGGGGGCAGAAATTCACCCCTCCACTTT. It translates to CASSFSGGRNSPLHF. The complete variable domain, with remaining parts taken from reference TRBV7-9 and TRBJ1-6, reads DTGVSQNPRHKITKRGQNVTFRCDPISEHNRLYWYRQTLGQGPEFLTYFQNEAQLEKSRLLSDRFSAERPKGSFSTLEIQRTEQGDSAMYLCASSFSGGRNSPLHFGNGTRLTVT.

This clonotype was observed at least ten times. The chain uses TRBV20-1 and TRBJ2-7, with D perhaps matching TRBD2 (6 bases). Germline V gives CDR1 DFQATT, CDR2 SNEGSKA (reference sequence). Trimming removed 8 bases from V and 8 bases from J, with 22 bases in between. The CDR3 loop spans 13 amino acids. Here the CDR3 DNA reads TGCAGTCTTGCGGGACGGACGGCCTCCCAGCAGTACTTC. It is translated as CSLAGRTASQQYF.

This clonotype was observed many times. V usage is TRBV11-2 and J usage is TRBJ2-1; 11 bases agree with TRBD2. Germline CDR1 reads SGHAT; CDR2 reads FQNNGV. The CDR3 is 14 residues long. J gave up 16 bases and V 4 bases, and 12 bases lay outside the gene matches. In DNA form, the CDR3 reads TGTGCCAGCAGCTCACAGCTAGCGGGGGGCTTTCTCTTCTTC. It specifies CASSSQLAGGFLFF.